Shown below are 26 T cell receptor beta chains from a single sample sequenced in a study of Graves' ophthalmopathy and Graves' hyperthyroidism. Scientists amplified the TCR beta CDR3 regions from RNA transcripts. Following a first-round RT-PCR that used HTBI primers, a second-round multiplex PCR was carried out. TCRdb called the multiplex PCR reads again in MiXCR, with one record for every CDR3 protein. Among 300,000 to 350,000 distinct CDR3 sequences listed, around a sixth were seen once. The material sequenced was peripheral blood. These receptors all stem from an adult man with Graves' ophthalmopathy.

On this clonotype: Given a much more abundant clone one base away, this may be a read error. The chain recombines TRBV20-1 with TRBJ2-2; unclear D gene. The CDR3 sequence is 15 residues long. The V gene lost 3 bases and the J gene lost 3 bases, with 14 bases spanning the gap. Germline lookup yields CDR1 DFQATT and CDR2 SNEGSKA (reference sequence). The CDR3 protein is CSASRVGSYTGELFF. The CDR3 DNA reads as TGCAGTGCTAGCCGGGTGGGGTCTTACACCGGGGAGCTGTTTTTT.

This clonotype was seen at least ten times. The chain couples TRBV20-1 to TRBJ1-6, with D unresolved. Germline assignment: CDR1 DFQATT and CDR2 SNEGSKA (reference sequence). V lost 1 base and J lost 5, with 6 bases in between. The length of the CDR3 is 13 residues. For the CDR3, the DNA is TGCAGTGCTAGAGGGCAGGATAATTCACCCCTCCACTTT. Translating it yields CSARGQDNSPLHF.

This clonotype has at least ten counts. V usage is TRBV18 and J usage is TRBJ1-1; D is unclear. The CDR3 contains 14 residues. CDR1 and CDR2 from the germline V gene are KGHSH and LQKENI. Trimming removed 3 bases at V and 3 bases at J, with 11 bases between. The CDR3 loop is CASSPTGVHTEAFF. The CDR3 nucleotides read TGTGCCAGCTCACCCACGGGAGTCCACACTGAAGCTTTCTTT.

This clonotype has a count of ten or more. The V and J genes are TRBV2 and TRBJ2-5, with D possibly TRBD1 on 6 matching bases. Trimming stripped 5 bases from V and 5 bases from J, with 15 bases between. Germline CDR1 reads SNHLY; CDR2 reads FYNNEI. The CDR3 extends over 14 amino acids. Here the CDR3 DNA reads TGTGCCAGCAGTTCACCCGGACAGTTGGAGACCCAGTACTTC. The encoded protein is CASSSPGQLETQYF.

A note on this clonotype: One junction end does not reproduce the germline sequence, and a read error may be involved. The chain links TRBV7-2 to TRBJ1-1, with 7 bases lining up with TRBD1. Germline V gene data show CDR1 as SGHTA and CDR2 as FQGNSA. CDR3 size: 12 residues. The CDR3 protein is CASSPGGQLVLF. CDR3 in DNA: TGTGCCAGCAGCCCAGGGGGGCAGTTGGTGCTCTTT.

This clonotype came up many times. The CDR3 is CAISESGGNQPQHF. CDR3 bases: TGTGCCATCAGTGAATCGGGGGGTAACCAGCCCCAGCATTTT. The V gene is TRBV10-3, the J gene TRBJ1-5; a weak D match, TRBD1 (5 bases). From germline, CDR1 is ENHRY and CDR2 SYGVKD. There are 14 residues in the CDR3. V was trimmed by 3 bases and J by 7 bases, leaving 13 bases between them.

This clonotype was found a few times. The rearrangement uses TRBV7-8 and TRBJ2-7, with unresolved D. Germline loops: CDR1 SGHVS, CDR2 FQNEAQ. Trimming removed 2 bases at V and 3 bases at J, with 11 bases between. This CDR3 region has 14 residues. The CDR3 spells CASSLIDRIYEQYF. The CDR3 DNA follows: TGTGCCAGCAGCTTAATCGATAGGATCTACGAGCAGTACTTC.

This clonotype was observed at least ten times. The chain employs TRBV6-5 and TRBJ1-2; D perhaps matches TRBD1 (5 bases). Between the trimmed V and J ends, which lost 5 bases and 5 bases, there was a span of 21 bases. Germline values: CDR1 MNHEY, CDR2 SVGAGI. The CDR3 totals 16 residues. The CDR3 reads CASSPSRGGSFYGYTF. Here the CDR3 DNA reads TGTGCCAGCAGTCCCTCCCGTGGGGGGTCTTTTTATGGCTACACCTTC.

Many counts were recorded for this clonotype. The rearrangement joins TRBV7-2 to TRBJ2-5; weak D call: TRBD2 (5 bases). This CDR3 has 14 amino acids. V was trimmed by 1 base and J by 5 bases, leaving 11 bases between them. CDR1 and CDR2 from the germline V gene are SGHTA and FQGNSA. The CDR3: CASSLGRRVETQYF. Written as DNA, the CDR3 is TGTGCCAGCAGCTTAGGAAGGCGGGTGGAGACCCAGTACTTC. Based on the CDR3 plus reference TRBV7-2 and TRBJ2-5, the full variable domain is GAGVSQSPSNKVTEKGKDVELRCDPISGHTALYWYRQSLGQGLEFLIYFQGNSAPDKSGLPSDRFSAERTGGSVSTLTIQRTQQEDSAVYLCASSLGRRVETQYFGPGTRLLVL.

This clonotype was counted at least ten times. V is TRBV13 and J is TRBJ2-2; maybe TRBD1 (5 bases). CDR1 PRHDT and CDR2 FYEKMQ come from the germline V gene (reference sequence). V lost 4 bases, J lost 2 bases, and 14 bases lay in between. This CDR3 contains 16 residues. In DNA, the CDR3 is TGTGCCAGCAGCTGGGGCCGGGTCAACAACACCGGGGAGCTGTTTTTT. Protein sequence: CASSWGRVNNTGELFF. The variable domain in full, with the rest retrieved from reference TRBV13 and TRBJ2-2, is AAGVIQSPRHLIKEKRETATLKCYPIPRHDTVYWYQQGPGQDPQFLISFYEKMQSDKGSIPDRFSAQQFSDYHSELNMSSLELGDSALYFCASSWGRVNNTGELFFGEGSRLTVL.

This clonotype was counted many times. V usage is TRBV13 and J usage is TRBJ2-5, with 10 bases identical to TRBD2. Germline V lookup: CDR1 PRHDT, CDR2 FYEKMQ (reference sequence). The CDR3 extends over 16 amino acids. Trimming at V came to 5 bases and at J to 5 bases, leaving 11 bases not matched to a gene. The DNA of the CDR3 is TGTGCCAGCAGCGTAATGGCTAGCGGGGGAATCGAGACCCAGTACTTC. Protein: CASSVMASGGIETQYF.

This clonotype was seen ten or more times. The chain is built from TRBV5-1 and TRBJ1-2; maybe TRBD1 (5 bases). Germline V lookup: CDR1 SGHRS, CDR2 YFSETQ. V was cut by 0 bases and J by 4 bases, with 13 bases left in between. The CDR3 is 15 amino acids. In nucleotides, the CDR3 is TGCGCCAGCAGCTTGGAAGGGGCCCGAACCTATGGCTACACCTTC. Translation: CASSLEGARTYGYTF.

This clonotype was recorded at least ten times. This sequence joins TRBV6-2 or TRBV6-3 and TRBJ1-4, with a possible D match to TRBD1 (6 bases). The V gene's germline CDR1 is MNHEY and CDR2 SVGEGT. The CDR3 totals 19 residues. V lost 0 bases and J lost 2, with 19 bases in between. CDR3 residues: CASSYSKRFRTATNEKLFF. For the CDR3, the DNA is TGTGCCAGCAGTTACTCGAAACGATTCCGGACAGCGACTAATGAAAAACTGTTTTTT.

This clonotype was picked up many times. The chain is built from TRBV6-5 and TRBJ1-5; D not certain. The germline V gene encodes CDR1 MNHEY and CDR2 SVGAGI. V lost 4 bases, J lost 3 bases, and 13 bases lay in between. The CDR3 covers 15 residues. CDR3 loop: CASSSRAAFNQPQHF. The DNA of the CDR3 is TGTGCCAGCAGTTCTAGGGCAGCCTTCAATCAGCCCCAGCATTTT.

This sequence joins TRBV12-3 or TRBV12-4 and TRBJ2-7, with D possibly matching TRBD1 (6 bases). The J call is uncertain, as TRBJ2-1 better fits the DNA end. This CDR3 region has 15 residues. CDR3 sequence: CASSPRATGSDEQFF. CDR3 DNA: TGTGCCAGCAGCCCGAGGGCCACAGGGTCCGACGAGCAGTTCTTC.

J is TRBJ1-1 and V is TRBV7-2; D is uncertain. The CDR3 totals 13 residues. Germline V gene lookup returns CDR1 SGHTA and CDR2 FQGNSA. V shed 5 bases and J shed 1 base, with 8 bases lying between them. CDR3 coding DNA: TGTGCCAGCAGCCTACGGACGAACACTGAAGCTTTCTTT. Translation: CASSLRTNTEAFF.

This clonotype was picked up many times. The genes are TRBV30 and TRBJ1-1; 9 nucleotides agree with TRBD1. The germline V gene has CDR1 GTSNPN and CDR2 SVGIG (reference sequence). V trimming: 7 bases; J trimming: 5 bases; junction bases outside the gene matches: 5. The CDR3 sequence is 12 residues long. CDR3 loop: CAYGQGQTEAFF. Written as DNA, the CDR3 is TGTGCCTATGGACAGGGGCAAACTGAAGCTTTCTTT.

This sequence joins TRBV20-1 and TRBJ2-5; maybe TRBD1 (6 bases). In germline, CDR1 is DFQATT, CDR2 SNEGSKA (reference sequence). This CDR3 region has 15 residues. Trimming left V 4 bases short and J 0 bases short, with 15 bases between. The CDR3 DNA sequence: TGCAGTGCTAACAGGGTTCAGGGGTACCAAGAGACCCAGTACTTC. Translation: CSANRVQGYQETQYF.

The table lists this clonotype with many counts. The gene calls are TRBV20-1 and TRBJ2-2; D perhaps matches TRBD2 (7 bases). Germline CDR1 and CDR2: DFQATT and SNEGSKA (reference sequence). The CDR3 extends over 17 amino acids. Deletions cut 4 bases from V and 5 bases from J, with 23 bases between. In nucleotides, the CDR3 is TGCAGTGCTAAGGGGGGATGGGCGGGAGTCGGGACCGGGGAGCTGTTTTTT. Protein sequence: CSAKGGWAGVGTGELFF.

In its sample, this clonotype was seen many times. This chain connects TRBV30 to TRBJ2-5; D might be TRBD2 (7 bases). The CDR3 spans 13 residues. CDR1 and CDR2 from the germline V gene are GTSNPN and SVGIG (reference sequence). Deletions cut 2 bases from V and 5 bases from J, with 12 bases between. CDR3 DNA: TGTGCCTGGAGTTTAGGGGGGGGGGAGACCCAGTACTTC. The encoded protein is CAWSLGGGETQYF.

This clonotype was counted at least ten times. This chain connects TRBV6-5 to TRBJ1-2; D is perhaps TRBD1 (6 bases). CDR3 size: 15 residues. Germline CDR1 MNHEY, CDR2 SVGAGI. With 0 bases removed from V and 4 bases from J, the gap between germline ends came to 12 bases. DNA for the CDR3: TGTGCCAGCAGTTACTCAAGGACAGCAGTCTATGGCTACACCTTC. Its translation: CASSYSRTAVYGYTF.

This clonotype was found many times. The rearrangement joins TRBV11-2 to TRBJ1-5; D unclear. The CDR3 has 17 amino acids. Between the trimmed V and J ends, which lost 0 bases and 1 base, there was a span of 13 bases. Looked up from germline, CDR1 is SGHAT and CDR2 is FQNNGV. The CDR3 DNA is TGTGCCAGCAGCTTAGATGGCGTTCGAGGGAGCAATCAGCCCCAGCATTTT. Protein: CASSLDGVRGSNQPQHF.

In its sample, this clonotype was seen many times. V gene TRBV10-3 combines with J gene TRBJ1-5; D might be TRBD1 (5 bases). The germline gives CDR1 ENHRY, CDR2 SYGVKD. This CDR3 contains 16 residues. V lost 3 bases and J 2 bases, leaving 14 bases between the germline ends. CDR3 in amino acids: CAISDGRGGGNQPQHF. CDR3 nucleotides: TGTGCCATCAGTGACGGTAGGGGAGGCGGCAATCAGCCCCAGCATTTT.

This clonotype occurred many times. The chain is built from TRBV12-3 or TRBV12-4 and TRBJ1-1, with 8 bases that match TRBD1. This CDR3 has 19 amino acids. J gave up 0 bases and V 3 bases, and 15 bases lay outside the gene matches. CDR3 DNA: TGTGCCAGCAGTTTTTTAAAACCCAGGGGGCCCTTCATGAACACTGAAGCTTTCTTT. It codes for CASSFLKPRGPFMNTEAFF.

This clonotype appeared many times. The gene calls are TRBV7-2 and TRBJ2-7; D is uncertain. CDR1 and CDR2 (germline): SGHTA, FQGNSA. V lost 1 base to trimming and J lost 3 bases, with 16 bases between them. The CDR3 has 16 amino acids. The CDR3 region has the DNA TGTGCCAGCAGCTTAGGAACTGGACCCAAGCTCTACGAGCAGTACTTC. Its translation is CASSLGTGPKLYEQYF.

This clonotype came up many times. The chain has TRBV20-1 and TRBJ2-5, with D possibly TRBD1 on 5 matching bases. The CDR3 extends over 12 amino acids. Germline V gene lookup returns CDR1 DFQATT and CDR2 SNEGSKA (reference sequence). The V end was cut by 7 bases, the J end by 5 bases, with 14 bases between. The CDR3 nucleotides read TGCAGTGTCCAGGGCCCCCGGGAGACCCAGTACTTC. Residues: CSVQGPRETQYF.